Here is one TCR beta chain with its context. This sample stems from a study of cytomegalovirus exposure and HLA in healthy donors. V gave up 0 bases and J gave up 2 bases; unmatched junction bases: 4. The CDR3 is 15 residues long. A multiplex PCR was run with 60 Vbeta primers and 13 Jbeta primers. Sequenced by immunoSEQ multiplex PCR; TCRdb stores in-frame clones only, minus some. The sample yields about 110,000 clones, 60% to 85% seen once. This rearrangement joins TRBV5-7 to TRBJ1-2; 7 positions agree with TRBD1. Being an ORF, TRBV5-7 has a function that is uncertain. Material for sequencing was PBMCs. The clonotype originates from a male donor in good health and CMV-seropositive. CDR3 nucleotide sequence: TGTGCCAGCAGCTTGGAGGGGGCCAGCAACTATGGCTACACCTTC. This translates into CASSLEGASNYGYTF.